This record covers a single TCR beta chain. Its antigen is unknown. Donors in the study were healthy people who gave bone marrow. Trimming shortened V by 1 base and J by 10 bases, and 17 bases separated the two germline ends. The CDR3 spans 15 residues. From germline, CDR1 is SGHAT and CDR2 FQNNGV. The data are from a study of cytomegalovirus exposure and HLA in healthy donors. Amplification used 60 Vbeta primers and 13 Jbeta primers. This table comes from immunoSEQ multiplex PCR, and its TCRdb copy is limited to in-frame clones, with some not included. This sample has over 150,000 clones, with 85% found just once. Findings of the study overall: Upon later analysis, HLA-associated TCR beta chains proved more clonally expanded than other, equally common chains.

The origin of this receptor is a boy between 2 and 10 years old in good health and CMV-seronegative. The J gene is TRBJ2-1, the V gene TRBV11-2, with D tentatively TRBD2 (5 bases). The sample consisted of PBMCs. The CDR3 sequence: CASSLVLAQWEEQFF. As DNA, the CDR3 is TGTGCCAGCAGCTTAGTCCTAGCCCAGTGGGAGGAGCAGTTCTTC.